These T cell receptor beta chains were read from a single sample in a study of T-cell memory formation after mild COVID-19. TCRdb independently ran MiXCR on the 5' RACE reads; one entry per CDR3 protein. The table has under 450,000 distinct CDR3 sequences, approximately 15% seen once. The sequenced material came from PBMCs or a T cell subset sorted from them (not recorded which). The source is a man aged 18 to 30 who had mild COVID-19 (a few samples of this study predate the infection). Cell type and time point are not known. The CDR3 runs from the conserved cysteine through the conserved F or W. A D gene is named only where the DNA matches it firmly. Where a row states a size, it is once, few, many or the class of an expanded clone; other rows omit it.

d_gene	j_gene	v_gene	abundance	CDR3aa	CDR3nt
TRBD1	TRBJ2-5	TRBV5-5	.	CASSPRTGLYQETQYF	TGTGCCAGCAGCCCTAGGACAGGGTTGTATCAAGAGACCCAGTACTTC
TRBD1	TRBJ2-5	TRBV7-7	.	CASSLAGGHQETQYF	TGTGCTAGCAGCCTAGCAGGGGGTCATCAAGAGACCCAGTACTTC
.	TRBJ1-6	TRBV25-1	few	CASNFNVNSPLHF	TGTGCCAGCAATTTTAATGTTAACTCACCCCTCCACTTT
.	TRBJ1-6	TRBV9	.	CASSSTLRLGGSPLHF	TGTGCCAGCAGCAGTACCCTACGCCTTGGGGGTTCACCCCTCCACTTT
.	TRBJ1-5	TRBV20-1	.	CSATPNGQSNQPQHF	TGCAGTGCTACCCCGAACGGACAGTCCAATCAGCCCCAGCATTTT
.	TRBJ2-2	TRBV4-2	.	CASSQDTTSTGELFF	TGTGCCAGCAGCCAAGATACCACTTCCACCGGGGAGCTGTTTTTT
TRBD1	TRBJ1-2	TRBV25-1	few	CASSEPGQGYGYTF	TGTGCCAGCAGTGAACCGGGACAGGGCTATGGCTACACCTTC
.	TRBJ1-1	TRBV12-3/TRBV12-4	many	CASWASGRFKAFF	TGTGCCAGCTGGGCCTCAGGAAGGTTTAAAGCTTTCTTT
TRBD1	TRBJ1-2	TRBV5-1	many	CASSSGQEGNGYTF	TGCGCCAGCAGCTCCGGACAGGAGGGGAATGGCTACACCTTC
TRBD2	TRBJ2-1	TRBV11-3	many	CASSLTSGAYNEQFF	TGTGCCAGCAGCTTAACTAGCGGGGCCTACAATGAGCAGTTCTTC
TRBD1	TRBJ1-4	TRBV4-1	many	CASSQDIGDRASNGVF	TGCGCCAGCAGCCAAGATATCGGGGACAGGGCCTCTAATGGCGTTTTT
.	TRBJ2-5	TRBV24-1	.	CATSDGAQEIQYF	TGTGCCACCAGTGATGGGGCGCAAGAGATCCAGTACTTC
.	TRBJ2-3	TRBV7-2	many	CASSPTTSTDTQYF	TGTGCCAGCAGCCCCACGACGTCGACAGATACGCAGTATTTT
TRBD2	TRBJ2-5	TRBV6-5	few	CASSYNPETGGSETQYF	TGTGCCAGCAGTTACAACCCAGAGACGGGGGGGTCGGAGACCCAGTACTTC
TRBD2	TRBJ2-1	TRBV5-6	.	CASTPRAGGHDEQFF	TGTGCCAGCACCCCCCGAGCGGGGGGGCACGATGAGCAGTTCTTC
TRBD2	TRBJ2-5	TRBV4-2	few	CASSQDGGGAFETQYF	TGTGCCAGCAGCCAAGATGGCGGGGGGGCCTTTGAGACCCAGTACTTC
.	TRBJ1-1	TRBV5-1	many	CASSLAVNTEAFF	TGCGCCAGCAGCTTGGCGGTGAACACTGAAGCTTTCTTT
.	TRBJ1-6	TRBV5-5	many	CASVQNYNSPLHF	TGTGCCAGCGTACAGAACTATAATTCACCCCTCCACTTT
.	TRBJ1-1	TRBV25-1	.	CASSGREHWNTEAFF	TGTGCCAGCAGTGGAAGAGAACATTGGAACACTGAAGCTTTCTTT
TRBD2	TRBJ2-7	TRBV4-1	.	CASSQARTSGAAYEQYF	TGCGCCAGCAGCCAAGCTCGGACTAGCGGGGCAGCCTACGAGCAGTACTTC
.	TRBJ2-5	TRBV4-1	many	CASSQDPLIQETQYF	TGCGCCAGCAGCCAAGATCCCCTGATACAAGAGACCCAGTACTTC
.	TRBJ2-5	TRBV12-3/TRBV12-4	few	CASGGVDTQETQYF	TGTGCCAGCGGTGGGGTCGACACCCAAGAGACCCAGTACTTC
TRBD1	TRBJ2-2	TRBV20-1	few	CSATPGGTGELFF	TGCAGTGCTACTCCAGGGGGCACCGGGGAGCTGTTTTTT
.	TRBJ1-5	TRBV7-9	many	CASNREGNQPQHF	TGTGCCAGCAACCGGGAGGGCAATCAGCCCCAGCATTTT
.	TRBJ1-3	TRBV6-6	few	CASSYSRGGSYGNTIYF	TGTGCCAGCAGTTACTCTAGGGGGGGATCGTATGGAAACACCATATATTTT
TRBD1	TRBJ1-1	TRBV12-3/TRBV12-4	few	CASSADRGWNTEAFF	TGTGCCAGCAGTGCGGACAGGGGGTGGAACACTGAAGCTTTCTTT
.	TRBJ1-5	TRBV5-4	few	CASSWGGRRAQPQHF	TGTGCCAGCAGCTGGGGGGGGCGCCGGGCTCAGCCCCAGCATTTT
TRBD1	TRBJ2-1	TRBV7-9	few	CASSPEEGTGDYNEQFF	TGTGCCAGCAGTCCCGAGGAGGGGACAGGAGACTACAATGAGCAGTTCTTC
.	TRBJ1-2	TRBV5-1	.	CASSEEGVSYGYTF	TGCGCCAGCAGCGAAGAGGGGGTGAGCTATGGCTACACCTTC
.	TRBJ2-2	TRBV11-2	.	CASSPKGPGELFF	TGTGCCAGCAGCCCTAAGGGCCCCGGGGAGCTGTTTTTT
.	TRBJ1-3	TRBV10-3	.	CAIQGGSGNTIYF	TGTGCCATCCAGGGCGGCTCTGGAAACACCATATATTTT
TRBD2	TRBJ2-5	TRBV7-9	few	CASREGLADQETQYF	TGTGCCAGCAGGGAGGGACTAGCCGACCAAGAGACCCAGTACTTC
.	TRBJ1-2	TRBV18	.	CASSPGDTLYGYTF	TGTGCCAGCTCACCAGGCGACACCTTATATGGCTACACCTTC
.	TRBJ1-3	TRBV4-2	.	CASSQDLSGNTIYF	TGTGCCAGCAGCCAAGACCTCTCTGGAAACACCATATATTTT
.	TRBJ2-3	TRBV2	.	CASAGNSVDF	TGTGCCAGCGCGGGTAACTCCGTTGATTTT
.	TRBJ1-4	TRBV28	.	CASLRRGIGEKLFF	TGTGCCAGCTTGCGCCGGGGGATTGGGGAAAAACTGTTTTTT
.	TRBJ2-1	TRBV10-3	many	CAISPMGSHEQFF	TGTGCCATCAGTCCTATGGGGTCCCATGAGCAGTTCTTC
.	TRBJ1-6	TRBV4-1	.	CASSQVEGGSYNSPLHF	TGCGCCAGCAGCCAAGTGGAGGGGGGCTCCTATAATTCACCCCTCCACTTT
.	TRBJ2-6	TRBV5-6	few	CASSPGSSGANVLTF	TGTGCCAGCAGCCCCGGTTCCTCTGGGGCCAACGTCCTGACTTTC
.	TRBJ2-7	TRBV4-3	.	CASSQDHGVLTYEQYF	TGCGCCAGCAGCCAAGATCATGGCGTCCTCACATACGAGCAGTACTTC
.	TRBJ2-1	TRBV7-3	many	CASSLMVNANEQFF	TGTGCCAGCAGCTTAATGGTAAACGCCAATGAGCAGTTCTTC
.	TRBJ2-5	TRBV5-1	many	CASSLDPGEWETQYF	TGCGCCAGCAGCTTGGATCCGGGAGAATGGGAGACCCAGTACTTC
TRBD2	TRBJ2-7	TRBV4-1	.	CASSQRQTSGTYEQYF	TGCGCCAGCAGCCAGAGGCAGACTAGCGGTACCTACGAGCAGTACTTC
TRBD2	TRBJ2-1	TRBV25-1	.	CASSRAGADNEQFF	TGTGCCAGCAGTAGAGCGGGGGCCGACAATGAGCAGTTCTTC
.	TRBJ2-2	TRBV7-2	.	CASSFIQVNTGELFFF	.
.	TRBJ2-1	TRBV6-5	.	CASRNNNEQFF	TGTGCCAGCAGAAACAACAATGAGCAGTTCTTC
TRBD1	TRBJ2-3	TRBV3-1	.	CASSQGPGQGKADTQYF	TGTGCCAGCAGCCAAGGCCCGGGACAGGGTAAAGCAGATACGCAGTATTTT
TRBD1	TRBJ2-7	TRBV6-2/TRBV6-3	.	CASSSGDRGYEQYF	TGTGCCAGCAGTTCGGGGGACAGGGGCTACGAGCAGTACTTC